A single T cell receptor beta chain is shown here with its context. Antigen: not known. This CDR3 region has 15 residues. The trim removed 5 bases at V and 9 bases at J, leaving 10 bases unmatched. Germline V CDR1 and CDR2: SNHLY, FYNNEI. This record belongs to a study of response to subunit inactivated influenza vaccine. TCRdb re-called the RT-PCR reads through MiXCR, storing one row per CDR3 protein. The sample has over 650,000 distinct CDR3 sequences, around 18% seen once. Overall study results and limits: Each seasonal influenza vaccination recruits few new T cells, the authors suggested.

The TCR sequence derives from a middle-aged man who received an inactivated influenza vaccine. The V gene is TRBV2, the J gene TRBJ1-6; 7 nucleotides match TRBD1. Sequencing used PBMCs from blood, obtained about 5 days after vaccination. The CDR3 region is CASSKDRAGRSPLHF. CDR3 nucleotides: TGTGCCAGCAGTAAAGACAGGGCAGGTCGTTCACCCCTCCACTTT.